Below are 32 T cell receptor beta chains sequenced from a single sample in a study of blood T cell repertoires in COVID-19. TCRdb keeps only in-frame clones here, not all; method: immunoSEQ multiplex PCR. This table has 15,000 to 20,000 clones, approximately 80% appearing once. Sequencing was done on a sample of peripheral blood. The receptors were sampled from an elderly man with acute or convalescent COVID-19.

The CDR3 region is CASSPLAGTDKSINSPLHF. The CDR3 nucleotides are TGTGCCAGCAGTCCCCTCGCTGGGACAGACAAGAGTATAAATTCACCCCTCCACTTT. V and J are TRBV27 and TRBJ1-6, with 7 bases fitting TRBD1. The CDR3 loop spans 19 amino acids. V was clipped by 5 bases and J by 7 bases; unmatched bases: 20. Germline values: CDR1 MNHEY, CDR2 SMNVEV (reference sequence).

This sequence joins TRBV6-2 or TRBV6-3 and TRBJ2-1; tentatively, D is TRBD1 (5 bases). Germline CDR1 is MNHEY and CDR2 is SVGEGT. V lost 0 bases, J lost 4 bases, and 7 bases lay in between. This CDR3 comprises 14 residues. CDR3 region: CASSYSGQYNEQFF. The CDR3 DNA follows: TGTGCCAGCAGTTACTCCGGACAATACAATGAGCAGTTCTTC.

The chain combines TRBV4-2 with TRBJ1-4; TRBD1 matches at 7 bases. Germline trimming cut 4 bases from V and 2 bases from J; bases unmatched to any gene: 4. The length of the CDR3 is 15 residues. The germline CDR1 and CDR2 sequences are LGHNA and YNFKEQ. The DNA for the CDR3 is TGTGCCAGCAGCCTAATGACAGGGACTAATGAAAAACTGTTTTTT. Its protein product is CASSLMTGTNEKLFF.

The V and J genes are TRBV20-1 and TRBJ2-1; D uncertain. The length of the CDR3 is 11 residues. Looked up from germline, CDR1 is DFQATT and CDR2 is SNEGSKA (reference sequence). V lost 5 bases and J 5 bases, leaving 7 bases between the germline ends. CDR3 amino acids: CSAPLNNEQFF. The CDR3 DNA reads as TGCAGTGCTCCTCTAAACAATGAGCAGTTCTTC.

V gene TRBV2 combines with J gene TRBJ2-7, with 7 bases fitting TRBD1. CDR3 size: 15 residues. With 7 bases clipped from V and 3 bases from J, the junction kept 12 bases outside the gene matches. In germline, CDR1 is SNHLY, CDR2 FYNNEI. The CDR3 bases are TGTGCCAGCATGGGTCTGGGACAGCCAATCTACGAGCAGTACTTC. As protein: CASMGLGQPIYEQYF.

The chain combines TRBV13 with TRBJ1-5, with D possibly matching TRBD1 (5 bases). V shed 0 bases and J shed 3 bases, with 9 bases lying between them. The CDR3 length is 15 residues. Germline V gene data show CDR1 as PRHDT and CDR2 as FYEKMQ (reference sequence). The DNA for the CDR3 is TGTGCCAGCAGCTTAGGATCTGGGGCCAATCAGCCCCAGCATTTT. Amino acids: CASSLGSGANQPQHF.

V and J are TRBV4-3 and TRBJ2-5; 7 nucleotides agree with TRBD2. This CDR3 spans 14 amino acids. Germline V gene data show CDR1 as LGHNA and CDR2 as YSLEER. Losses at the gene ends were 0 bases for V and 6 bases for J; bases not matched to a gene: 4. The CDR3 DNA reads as TGCGCCAGCAGCCAAGATGGCGGGGGAAAGACCCAGTACTTC. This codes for CASSQDGGGKTQYF.

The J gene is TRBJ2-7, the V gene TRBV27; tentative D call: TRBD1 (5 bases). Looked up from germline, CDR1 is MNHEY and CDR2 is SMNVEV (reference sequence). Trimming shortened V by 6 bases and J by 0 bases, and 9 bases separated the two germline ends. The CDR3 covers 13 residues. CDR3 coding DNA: TGTGCCAGCAGACAGGTCTTCTCCTACGAGCAGTACTTC. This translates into CASRQVFSYEQYF.

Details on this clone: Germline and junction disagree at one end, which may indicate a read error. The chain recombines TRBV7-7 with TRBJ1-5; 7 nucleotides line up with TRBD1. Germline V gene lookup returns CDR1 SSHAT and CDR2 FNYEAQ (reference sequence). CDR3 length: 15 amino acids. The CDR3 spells CASSQDRLSNQPQHF. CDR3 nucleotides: TGTGCTAGCAGCCAGGACAGGCTCTCCAATCAGCCCCAGCATTTT.

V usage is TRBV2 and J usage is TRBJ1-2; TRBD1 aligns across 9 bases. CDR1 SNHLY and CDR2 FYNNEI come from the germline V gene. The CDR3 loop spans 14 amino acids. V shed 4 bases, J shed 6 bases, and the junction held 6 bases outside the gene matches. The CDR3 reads CASSVITGGNGYTF. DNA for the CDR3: TGTGCCAGCAGTGTTATCACAGGGGGCAATGGCTACACCTTC. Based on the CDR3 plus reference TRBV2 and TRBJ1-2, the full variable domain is EPEVTQTPSHQVTQMGQEVILRCVPISNHLYFYWYRQILGQKVEFLVSFYNNEISEKSEIFDDQFSVERPDGSNFTLKIRSTKLEDSAMYFCASSVITGGNGYTFGSGTRLTVV.

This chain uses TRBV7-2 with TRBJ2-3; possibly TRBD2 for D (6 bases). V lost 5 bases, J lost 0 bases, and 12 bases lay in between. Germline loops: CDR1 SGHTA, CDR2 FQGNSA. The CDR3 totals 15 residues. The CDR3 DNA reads TGTGCCAGCAGCGCCCCCGGGACTAGCACAGATACGCAGTATTTT. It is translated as CASSAPGTSTDTQYF. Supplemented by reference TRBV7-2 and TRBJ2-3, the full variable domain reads GAGVSQSPSNKVTEKGKDVELRCDPISGHTALYWYRQSLGQGLEFLIYFQGNSAPDKSGLPSDRFSAERTGGSVSTLTIQRTQQEDSAVYLCASSAPGTSTDTQYFGPGTRLTVL.

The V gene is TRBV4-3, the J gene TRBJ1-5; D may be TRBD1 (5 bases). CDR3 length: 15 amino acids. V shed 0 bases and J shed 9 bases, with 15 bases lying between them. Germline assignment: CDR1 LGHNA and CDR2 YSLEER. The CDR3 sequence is CASSQDVGQGTPQHF. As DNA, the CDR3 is TGCGCCAGCAGCCAAGATGTAGGGCAGGGTACGCCCCAGCATTTT.

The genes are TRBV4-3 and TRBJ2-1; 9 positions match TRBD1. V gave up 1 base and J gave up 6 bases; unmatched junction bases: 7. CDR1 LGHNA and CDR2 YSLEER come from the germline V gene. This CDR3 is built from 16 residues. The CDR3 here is CASSQVWDRAPNEQFF. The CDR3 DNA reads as TGCGCCAGCAGCCAAGTTTGGGACAGGGCGCCCAATGAGCAGTTCTTC.

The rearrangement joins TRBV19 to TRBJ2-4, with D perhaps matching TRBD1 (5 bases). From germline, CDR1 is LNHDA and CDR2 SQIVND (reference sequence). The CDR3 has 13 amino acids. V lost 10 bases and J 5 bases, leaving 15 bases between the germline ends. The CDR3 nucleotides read TGTGCCACCCAGTGGGGCCGAGAAAACATTCAGTACTTC. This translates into CATQWGRENIQYF. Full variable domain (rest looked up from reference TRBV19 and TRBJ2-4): DGGITQSPKYLFRKEGQNVTLSCEQNLNHDAMYWYRQDPGQGLRLIYYSQIVNDFQKGDIAEGYSVSREKKESFPLTVTSAQKNPTAFYLCATQWGRENIQYFGAGTRLSVL.

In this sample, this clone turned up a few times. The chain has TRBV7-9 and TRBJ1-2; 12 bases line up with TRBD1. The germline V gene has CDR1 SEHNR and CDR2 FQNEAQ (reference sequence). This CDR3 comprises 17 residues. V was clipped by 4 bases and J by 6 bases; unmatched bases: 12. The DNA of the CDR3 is TGTGCCAGCAGCTCAGCCGGGACAGGGGGCGCGTTCAATGGCTACACCTTC. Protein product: CASSSAGTGGAFNGYTF.

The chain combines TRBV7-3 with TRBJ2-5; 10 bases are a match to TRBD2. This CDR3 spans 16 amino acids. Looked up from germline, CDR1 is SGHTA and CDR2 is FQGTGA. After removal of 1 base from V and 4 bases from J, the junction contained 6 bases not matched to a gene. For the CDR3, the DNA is TGTGCCAGCAGCTTAAATCCCCCTAGCGGGGGAGAGACCCAGTACTTC. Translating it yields CASSLNPPSGGETQYF.

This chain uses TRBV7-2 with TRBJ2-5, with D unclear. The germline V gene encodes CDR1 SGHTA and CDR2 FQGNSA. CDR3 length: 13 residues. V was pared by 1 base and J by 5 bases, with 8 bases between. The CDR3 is CASSLEFMETQYF. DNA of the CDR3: TGTGCCAGCAGCTTAGAATTTATGGAGACCCAGTACTTC.

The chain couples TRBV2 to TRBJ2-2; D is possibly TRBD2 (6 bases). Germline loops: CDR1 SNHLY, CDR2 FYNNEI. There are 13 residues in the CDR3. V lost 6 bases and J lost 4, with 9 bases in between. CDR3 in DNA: TGTGCCAGCAGGGGGAGGATCACCGGGGAGCTGTTTTTT. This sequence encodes CASRGRITGELFF.

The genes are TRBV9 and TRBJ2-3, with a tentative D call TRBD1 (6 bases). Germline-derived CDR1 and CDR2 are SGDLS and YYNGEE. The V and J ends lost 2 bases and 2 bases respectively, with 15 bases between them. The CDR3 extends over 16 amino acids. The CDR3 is CASSVSGTPFTDTQYF. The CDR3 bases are TGTGCCAGCAGCGTTTCAGGGACACCCTTCACAGATACGCAGTATTTT.

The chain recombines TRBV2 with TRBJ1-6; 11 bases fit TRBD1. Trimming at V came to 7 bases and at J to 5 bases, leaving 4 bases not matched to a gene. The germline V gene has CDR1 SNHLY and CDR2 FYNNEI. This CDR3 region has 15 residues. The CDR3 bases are TGTGCCAGCAAGCGGACAGGGGGCGATAATTCACCCCTCCACTTT. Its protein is CASKRTGGDNSPLHF.

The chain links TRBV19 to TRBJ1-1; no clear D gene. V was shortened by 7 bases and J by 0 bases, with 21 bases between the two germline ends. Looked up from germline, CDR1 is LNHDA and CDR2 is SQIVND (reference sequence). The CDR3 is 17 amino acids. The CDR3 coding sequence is TGTGCCAGTATGGATAGAAATCGGGGAAGGATGAACACTGAAGCTTTCTTT. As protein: CASMDRNRGRMNTEAFF.

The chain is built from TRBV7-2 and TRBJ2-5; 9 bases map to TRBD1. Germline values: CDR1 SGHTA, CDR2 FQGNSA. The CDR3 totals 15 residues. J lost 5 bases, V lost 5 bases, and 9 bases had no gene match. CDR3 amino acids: CASSQTGGATETQYF. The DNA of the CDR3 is TGTGCCAGCAGCCAAACAGGGGGCGCAACGGAGACCCAGTACTTC.

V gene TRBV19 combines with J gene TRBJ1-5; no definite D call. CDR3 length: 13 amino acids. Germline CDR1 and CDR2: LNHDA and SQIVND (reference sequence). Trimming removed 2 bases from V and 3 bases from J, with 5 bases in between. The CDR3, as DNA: TGTGCCAGTAGTATATCAGTCAATCAGCCCCAGCATTTT. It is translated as CASSISVNQPQHF.

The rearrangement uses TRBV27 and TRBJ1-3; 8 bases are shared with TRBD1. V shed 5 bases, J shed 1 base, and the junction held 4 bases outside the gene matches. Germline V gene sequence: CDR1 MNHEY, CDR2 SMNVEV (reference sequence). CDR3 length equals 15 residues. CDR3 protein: CASSRQGRSGNTIYF. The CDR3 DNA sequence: TGTGCCAGCAGTCGACAGGGGCGATCTGGAAACACCATATATTTT.

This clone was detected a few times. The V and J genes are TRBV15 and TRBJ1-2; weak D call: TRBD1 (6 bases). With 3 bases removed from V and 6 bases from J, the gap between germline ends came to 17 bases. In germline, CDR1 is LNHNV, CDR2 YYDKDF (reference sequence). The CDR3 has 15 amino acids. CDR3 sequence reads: CATSRDLVGADGYTF. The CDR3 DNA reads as TGTGCCACCAGCAGGGACCTTGTGGGGGCAGATGGCTACACCTTC.

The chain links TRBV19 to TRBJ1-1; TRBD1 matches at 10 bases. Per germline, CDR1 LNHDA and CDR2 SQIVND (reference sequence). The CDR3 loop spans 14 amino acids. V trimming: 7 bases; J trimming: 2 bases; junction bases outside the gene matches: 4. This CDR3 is CASIDRGQNTEAFF. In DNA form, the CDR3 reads TGTGCCAGTATTGACAGGGGGCAAAACACTGAAGCTTTCTTT.

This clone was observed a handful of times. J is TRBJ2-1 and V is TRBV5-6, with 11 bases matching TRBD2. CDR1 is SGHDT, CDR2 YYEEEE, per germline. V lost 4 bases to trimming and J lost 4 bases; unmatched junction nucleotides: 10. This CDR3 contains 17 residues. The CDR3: CASSVRLAGSPYNEQFF. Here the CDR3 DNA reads TGTGCCAGCAGCGTTAGACTAGCGGGGTCTCCGTACAATGAGCAGTTCTTC.

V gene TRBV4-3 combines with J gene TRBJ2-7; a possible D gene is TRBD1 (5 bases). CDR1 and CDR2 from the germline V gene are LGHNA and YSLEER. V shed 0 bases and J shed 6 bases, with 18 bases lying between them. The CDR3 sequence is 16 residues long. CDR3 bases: TGCGCCAGCAGCCAAGATATATTTAGGGGTGGTGTCGAGCAGTACTTC. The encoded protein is CASSQDIFRGGVEQYF.

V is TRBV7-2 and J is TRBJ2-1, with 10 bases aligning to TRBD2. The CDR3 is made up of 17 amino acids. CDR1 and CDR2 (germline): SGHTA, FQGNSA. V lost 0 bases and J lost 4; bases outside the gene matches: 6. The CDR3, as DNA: TGTGCCAGCAGCTTAGCGTCGAGCGGGGGGGCGTACAATGAGCAGTTCTTC. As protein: CASSLASSGGAYNEQFF.

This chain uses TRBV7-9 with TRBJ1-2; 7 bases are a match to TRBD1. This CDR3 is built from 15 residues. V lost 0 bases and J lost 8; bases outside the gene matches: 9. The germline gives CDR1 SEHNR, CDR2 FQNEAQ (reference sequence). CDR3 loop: CASSLAPGGSEGYTF. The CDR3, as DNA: TGTGCCAGCAGCTTAGCCCCAGGGGGATCGGAGGGCTACACCTTC.

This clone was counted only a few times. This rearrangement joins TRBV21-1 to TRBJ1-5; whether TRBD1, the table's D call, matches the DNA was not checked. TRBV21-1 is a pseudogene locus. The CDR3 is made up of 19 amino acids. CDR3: CASSKETQGASYSNQPQHF. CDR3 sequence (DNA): TGTGCCAGCAGCAAAGAAACTCAGGGGGCTTCATATAGCAATCAGCCCCAGCATTTT.

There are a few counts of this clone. The CDR3 is CAAGRQGNNEQYF. The CDR3 bases are TGTGCCGCAGGGCGACAGGGTAATAACGAGCAGTACTTC. This sequence joins TRBV10-3 and TRBJ2-7; 7 nucleotides line up with TRBD1. The CDR3 runs to 13 residues. V lost 11 bases, J lost 5 bases, and 12 bases stayed unmatched. Germline V gene lookup returns CDR1 ENHRY and CDR2 SYGVKD.